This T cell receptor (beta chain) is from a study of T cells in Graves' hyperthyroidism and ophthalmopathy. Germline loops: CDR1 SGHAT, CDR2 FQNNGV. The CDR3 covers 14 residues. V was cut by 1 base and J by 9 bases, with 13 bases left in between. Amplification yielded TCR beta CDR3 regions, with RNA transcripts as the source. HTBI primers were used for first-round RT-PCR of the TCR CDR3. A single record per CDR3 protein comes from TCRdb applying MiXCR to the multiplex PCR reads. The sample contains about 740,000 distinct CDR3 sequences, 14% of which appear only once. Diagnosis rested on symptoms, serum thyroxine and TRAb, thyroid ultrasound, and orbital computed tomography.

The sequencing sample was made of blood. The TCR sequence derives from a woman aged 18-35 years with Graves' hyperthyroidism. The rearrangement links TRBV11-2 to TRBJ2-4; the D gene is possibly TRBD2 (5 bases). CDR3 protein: CASSLARERGIQYF. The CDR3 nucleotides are TGTGCCAGCAGCTTAGCCCGGGAACGGGGCATTCAGTACTTC.